This entry lists 21 T cell receptor beta chains sequenced from one sample in a study of T cells in Graves' hyperthyroidism and ophthalmopathy. Authors of the study amplified TCR beta CDR3 regions from RNA transcripts. TCR CDR3 regions were first amplified by RT-PCR with HTBI primers. In TCRdb, the multiplex PCR reads were re-called with MiXCR into one record per CDR3 protein. The table includes about 410,000 distinct CDR3 sequences, about 15% detected once. Sequencing used blood. The receptor set was obtained from a man aged 18-30 years with Graves' ophthalmopathy.

About this clonotype itself: Compared with germline, one end of the junction differs, possibly owing to a read error. The chain couples TRBV28 to TRBJ2-1, with TRBD1 identical over 10 bases. CDR1 and CDR2 (germline): MDHEN, SYDVKM. CDR3 length: 14 residues. The chain's CDR3 is CASRLTGGPNQQFF. CDR3 bases: TGTGCCAGCAGACTGACAGGGGGCCCCAATCAGCAGTTCTTC.

This clonotype was observed a handful of times. The V call is TRBV19, the J call TRBJ2-5, with 7 positions matching TRBD1. J was trimmed by 4 bases and V by 3 bases; bases with no gene match: 5. Germline CDR1 is LNHDA and CDR2 is SQIVND (reference sequence). The CDR3 length is 14 residues. In DNA form, the CDR3 reads TGTGCCAGTAGTATTGGACAGGAAAGAGAGACCCAGTACTTC. Amino acids: CASSIGQERETQYF. Supplemented by reference TRBV19 and TRBJ2-5, the full variable domain reads DGGITQSPKYLFRKEGQNVTLSCEQNLNHDAMYWYRQDPGQGLRLIYYSQIVNDFQKGDIAEGYSVSREKKESFPLTVTSAQKNPTAFYLCASSIGQERETQYFGPGTRLLVL.

V gene TRBV6-2 or TRBV6-3 combines with J gene TRBJ1-6, with D hard to call. In germline, CDR1 is MNHEY, CDR2 SVGEGT. The V and J ends lost 2 bases and 18 bases respectively, with 5 bases between them. The CDR3 covers 9 residues. CDR3 DNA: TGTGCCAGCAGTTACGGGGACCACTTT. It translates to CASSYGDHF.

The chain links TRBV20-1 to TRBJ1-1, with 10 nucleotides matching TRBD1. The V segment lost 5 bases and the J segment 1 base; nucleotides outside the gene matches: 7. This CDR3 comprises 15 residues. The germline CDR1 and CDR2 sequences are DFQATT and SNEGSKA (reference sequence). In DNA, the CDR3 is TGCAGTGCTGAGGACAGGGGGTTTCAGAACACTGAAGCTTTCTTT. Encoded protein: CSAEDRGFQNTEAFF.

There are many counts of this clonotype. This chain connects TRBV2 to TRBJ2-5; 9 nucleotides align to TRBD2. The CDR3 is 15 amino acids. V shed 2 bases, J shed 6 bases, and the junction held 7 bases outside the gene matches. Germline-derived CDR1 and CDR2 are SNHLY and FYNNEI. The chain's CDR3 is CASSENPSGVQTQYF. The CDR3 DNA reads as TGTGCCAGCAGTGAAAATCCTAGCGGGGTTCAGACCCAGTACTTC.

Comment on this clonotype: One base away lies a much larger clone, so this may be a sequencing read error. This rearrangement joins TRBV6-2 or TRBV6-3 to TRBJ2-3, with 7 bases that match TRBD2. The CDR3 covers 17 residues. The germline gives CDR1 MNHEY, CDR2 SVGEGT. In DNA form, the CDR3 reads TGTGCCATCAGTTATGATTGGTGGACTAGGAACACAGATACGCAGTATTTT. Translation: CAISYDWWTRNTDTQYF.

V gene TRBV10-2 combines with J gene TRBJ2-7; unclear D gene. CDR1 is WSHSY and CDR2 is SAAADI in the germline V gene. The CDR3 runs to 13 residues. Between the trimmed V and J ends, which lost 3 bases and 2 bases, there was a span of 8 bases. CDR3 DNA: TGCGCCAGCAGTGATTACACAGCCTACGAGCAGTACTTC. It specifies CASSDYTAYEQYF.

This chain links TRBV18 with TRBJ2-7; 7 nucleotides align to TRBD1. Unmatched junction bases numbered 11, after V lost 5 bases and J lost 7 bases. CDR3 length: 14 residues. Germline V CDR1 and CDR2: KGHSH, LQKENI. The CDR3 DNA follows: TGTGCCAGCTCATTTCCGGGACAGCATGGAGAGCAGTACTTC. It yields the protein CASSFPGQHGEQYF.

A few counts support this clonotype. J is TRBJ1-4 and V is TRBV11-2; D is possibly TRBD1 (6 bases). This CDR3 comprises 16 residues. V gave up 5 bases and J gave up 2 bases, with 15 bases separating them. CDR1 and CDR2 from the germline V gene are SGHAT and FQNNGV. CDR3 sequence (DNA): TGTGCCAGCAGCCCCCGCCCGGGGGCTACTAATGAAAAACTGTTTTTT. This codes for CASSPRPGATNEKLFF.

This clonotype has a count of ten or more. The chain combines TRBV12-3 or TRBV12-4 with TRBJ1-2, with D possibly being TRBD1 (6 bases). This CDR3 is 13 amino acids long. V dropped 8 bases and J dropped 6 bases, with 16 bases sitting between them. For the CDR3, the DNA is TGTGCCAGCGGGGGGGCGGGTATTGATGGCTACACCTTC. Its translation is CASGGAGIDGYTF.

The sample holds many counts of this clonotype. The chain has TRBV11-1 and TRBJ2-7; 8 bases map to TRBD2. The CDR3 totals 15 residues. From germline, CDR1 is SGHAT and CDR2 FQDESV (reference sequence). The V gene end was trimmed by 5 bases and the J gene end by 0 bases; junction bases not matched to a gene: 6. The CDR3: CASSAFSGDSYEQYF. In DNA, the CDR3 is TGTGCCAGCAGCGCCTTTAGCGGGGACTCCTACGAGCAGTACTTC.

About this clonotype: The junction shows a germline mismatch at one end, possibly a read error. J is TRBJ2-7 and V is TRBV12-3 or TRBV12-4; D remains unclear. The CDR3 consists of 12 residues. The CDR3 sequence: CAISLDGYEQYF. CDR3 sequence (DNA): TGTGCCATCAGTCTGGACGGATACGAGCAGTACTTC.

Ten or more counts support this clonotype. This chain uses TRBV20-1 with TRBJ2-7; perhaps TRBD2 as D (6 bases). The CDR3 sequence is 14 residues long. CDR1 and CDR2 (germline): DFQATT, SNEGSKA (reference sequence). V was pared by 6 bases and J by 6 bases, with 21 bases between. CDR3 protein: CSAPLLAGTGEQYF. Here the CDR3 DNA reads TGCAGTGCCCCCCTTTTGGCAGGGACTGGCGAGCAGTACTTC.

This clonotype has ten or more counts. The chain is built from TRBV7-9 and TRBJ2-1; D unclear. Germline assignment: CDR1 SEHNR and CDR2 FQNEAQ (reference sequence). The CDR3 spans 16 residues. V was trimmed by 5 bases and J by 8 bases, leaving 22 bases between them. CDR3 loop: CASSPTGYDDLDEQFF. The CDR3 bases are TGTGCCAGCAGCCCTACCGGTTACGACGATTTGGATGAGCAGTTCTTC.

This clonotype was observed many times. The V and J genes are TRBV5-1 and TRBJ1-4; D remains unclear. The CDR3 contains 13 residues. V shed 4 bases and J shed 5 bases, with 9 bases lying between them. Germline CDR1 and CDR2: SGHRS and YFSETQ. This chain's CDR3 is CASSPDGNEKLFF. The CDR3 DNA reads TGCGCCAGCAGCCCGGACGGGAATGAAAAACTGTTTTTT.

This clonotype has only a few counts. The chain uses TRBV6-1 and TRBJ2-3; D is possibly TRBD2 (6 bases). The germline V and J ends were trimmed by 5 bases and 1 base, with 13 bases remaining between them. The germline V gene encodes CDR1 MNHNS and CDR2 SASEGT. The CDR3 consists of 15 residues. CDR3 nucleotide sequence: TGTGCCAGCAGTCCCCAGCCGGGGGGCACAGATACGCAGTATTTT. Protein: CASSPQPGGTDTQYF.

The chain uses TRBV27 and TRBJ1-1, with TRBD1 as a possible D gene (6 bases). Between the trimmed V and J ends, which lost 4 bases and 5 bases, there was a span of 11 bases. There are 13 residues in the CDR3. Germline V gene data show CDR1 as MNHEY and CDR2 as SMNVEV (reference sequence). The DNA for the CDR3 is TGTGCCAGCAGTTCCAGGGGAAGGACTGAAGCTTTCTTT. Translated: CASSSRGRTEAFF.

The chain combines TRBV25-1 with TRBJ1-2; 7 nucleotides agree with TRBD1. The CDR3 has 13 residues. The V gene's germline CDR1 is MGHDK and CDR2 SYGVNS. J was trimmed by 7 bases and V by 3 bases; bases with no gene match: 5. CDR3 coding DNA: TGTGCCAGCAGTGACGGAGGGGGCTCTGGCTACACCTTC. The encoded protein is CASSDGGGSGYTF.

This clonotype was detected many times. This rearrangement joins TRBV7-2 to TRBJ1-3; 8 bases agree with TRBD1. The CDR3 length is 15 residues. CDR1 is SGHTA and CDR2 is FQGNSA in the germline V gene. With 3 bases clipped from V and 8 bases from J, the junction kept 9 bases outside the gene matches. For the CDR3, the DNA is TGTGCCAGCAGCTTGGACTCAGGGGGCGCCTACACCATATATTTT. Amino acid sequence: CASSLDSGGAYTIYF.

This clonotype was detected once. V gene TRBV13 combines with J gene TRBJ2-5; D possibly corresponds to TRBD1 (6 bases). V gave up 2 bases and J gave up 1 base, with 8 bases separating them. The germline gives CDR1 PRHDT, CDR2 FYEKMQ (reference sequence). The CDR3 sequence is 14 residues long. The CDR3 is CASSLHRAQETQYF. In DNA form, the CDR3 reads TGTGCCAGCAGCTTACACAGGGCCCAAGAGACCCAGTACTTC.

This clonotype was detected many times. V is TRBV6-1 and J is TRBJ1-2; no reliable D call. The germline gives CDR1 MNHNS, CDR2 SASEGT. The CDR3 runs to 12 residues. Deletions cut 2 bases from V and 6 bases from J, with 7 bases between. For the CDR3, the DNA is TGTGCCAGCAGTGAAATGGGGAATGGCTACACCTTC. Its translation: CASSEMGNGYTF.